Presented here are 11 T cell receptor beta chains from one specimen sequenced in a study of T cell responses to AZD1222 COVID-19 vaccine. Produced via immunoSEQ multiplex PCR; TCRdb's table is partial and in-frame only. The sample yields some 180,000 clones, approximately 92% seen once. This material consisted of peripheral blood, taken 28 days after the second dose of the MenACWY control vaccine. Receptor source: an adult who received the MenACWY meningococcal vaccine as a control.

This clone turned up a few times. The CDR3 DNA reads as TGTGCCAGCAGAGCGGGCCTCTATGGCTACACCTTC. This sequence encodes CASRAGLYGYTF. V is TRBV9 and J is TRBJ1-2, with D uncertain. This CDR3 spans 12 amino acids. V was cut by 5 bases and J by 4 bases, with 9 bases left in between. CDR1 is SGDLS and CDR2 is YYNGEE in the germline V gene. Variable domain in full (rest from reference TRBV9 and TRBJ1-2): DSGVTQTPKHLITATGQRVTLRCSPRSGDLSVYWYQQSLDQGLQFLIQYYNGEERAKGNILERFSAQQFPDLHSELNLSSLELGDSALYFCASRAGLYGYTFGSGTRLTVV.

The CDR3 DNA reads as TGTGCCAGTAGTCTCGGGACACTGGACACTGAAGCTTTCTTT. Protein: CASSLGTLDTEAFF. This chain joins TRBV19 and TRBJ1-1; weak D call: TRBD1 (6 bases). Trimming left V 5 bases short and J 3 bases short, with 13 bases between. The CDR3 extends over 14 amino acids. Germline-derived CDR1 and CDR2 are LNHDA and SQIVND (reference sequence).

The J gene is TRBJ2-1, the V gene TRBV2; the D is unclear. V dropped 7 bases and J dropped 8 bases, with 18 bases sitting between them. This CDR3 has 14 amino acids. Per germline, CDR1 SNHLY and CDR2 FYNNEI. The DNA for the CDR3 is TGTGCCAGCAACCTGGACGCAGCAATCGATGAGCAGTTCTTC. It is translated as CASNLDAAIDEQFF.

V gene TRBV10-1 combines with J gene TRBJ1-2; the match to TRBD1 covers 8 bases. This CDR3 has 14 residues. From germline, CDR1 is WNHNN and CDR2 SYGVQD (reference sequence). V shed 2 bases and J 6 bases; nucleotides not matched to a gene: 5. This chain's CDR3 is CASSERTGKDGYTF. Written as DNA, the CDR3 is TGCGCCAGCAGTGAGCGGACAGGGAAAGATGGCTACACCTTC.

CDR3 residues: CASSVDVWDGTEAFF. Here the CDR3 DNA reads TGTGCCAGCAGCGTAGATGTGTGGGATGGCACTGAAGCTTTCTTT. The chain carries TRBV7-9 and TRBJ1-1; unclear D gene. V lost 5 bases, J lost 4 bases, and 17 bases lay in between. The CDR3 contains 15 residues. The germline gives CDR1 SEHNR, CDR2 FQNEAQ (reference sequence).

This sequence joins TRBV19 and TRBJ1-1; D might be TRBD1 (5 bases). Trimming cost V 4 bases and J 1 base, with 16 bases left between them. The V gene's germline CDR1 is LNHDA and CDR2 SQIVND (reference sequence). The CDR3 runs to 16 residues. CDR3 protein: CASSNEGLRANTEAFF. CDR3 sequence (DNA): TGTGCCAGTAGTAATGAGGGGTTGAGGGCGAACACTGAAGCTTTCTTT.

The sample holds a few counts of this clone. The gene calls are TRBV6-2 or TRBV6-3 and TRBJ1-5; TRBD1 matches 9 bases. Germline V CDR1 and CDR2: MNHEY, SVGEGT. The CDR3 runs 16 residues. V was clipped by 0 bases and J by 2 bases; unmatched bases: 2. The CDR3: CASSYSRTGGNQPQHF. DNA of the CDR3: TGTGCCAGCAGTTACTCCCGGACAGGGGGCAATCAGCCCCAGCATTTT.

The J gene is TRBJ1-2, the V gene TRBV13; D remains unclear. This CDR3 comprises 15 residues. Between the trimmed V and J ends, which lost 0 bases and 0 bases, there was a span of 8 bases. CDR1 and CDR2 from the germline V gene are PRHDT and FYEKMQ (reference sequence). CDR3 DNA sequence: TGTGCCAGCAGCTTAGGCCTGGGGACTAACTATGGCTACACCTTC. This codes for CASSLGLGTNYGYTF.

This chain joins TRBV5-1 and TRBJ2-5, with D tentatively TRBD2 (7 bases). Germline lookup yields CDR1 SGHRS and CDR2 YFSETQ. The CDR3 consists of 16 residues. Trimming cost V 4 bases and J 2 bases, with 18 bases left between them. This chain's CDR3 is CASSPGGRGPQETQYF. CDR3 bases: TGCGCCAGCAGCCCTGGAGGGCGGGGGCCTCAAGAGACCCAGTACTTC.

V usage is TRBV29-1 and J usage is TRBJ1-5; D possibly corresponds to TRBD1 (5 bases). The CDR3 contains 14 residues. The V gene's germline CDR1 is SQVTM and CDR2 ANQGSEA. With 4 bases removed from V and 0 bases from J, the gap between germline ends came to 10 bases. In DNA, the CDR3 is TGCAGCGTTGTGTCGGGGCATAGCAATCAGCCCCAGCATTTT. It is translated as CSVVSGHSNQPQHF.

This sequence joins TRBV19 and TRBJ1-2; TRBD1 matches at 12 bases. This CDR3 region has 15 residues. V dropped 9 bases and J dropped 6; count of bases not matched to a gene: 11. CDR1 LNHDA and CDR2 SQIVND come from the germline V gene (reference sequence). The CDR3 here is CASTPGQGAWDGYTF. The DNA of the CDR3 is TGTGCCAGCACACCGGGACAGGGGGCATGGGATGGCTACACCTTC.